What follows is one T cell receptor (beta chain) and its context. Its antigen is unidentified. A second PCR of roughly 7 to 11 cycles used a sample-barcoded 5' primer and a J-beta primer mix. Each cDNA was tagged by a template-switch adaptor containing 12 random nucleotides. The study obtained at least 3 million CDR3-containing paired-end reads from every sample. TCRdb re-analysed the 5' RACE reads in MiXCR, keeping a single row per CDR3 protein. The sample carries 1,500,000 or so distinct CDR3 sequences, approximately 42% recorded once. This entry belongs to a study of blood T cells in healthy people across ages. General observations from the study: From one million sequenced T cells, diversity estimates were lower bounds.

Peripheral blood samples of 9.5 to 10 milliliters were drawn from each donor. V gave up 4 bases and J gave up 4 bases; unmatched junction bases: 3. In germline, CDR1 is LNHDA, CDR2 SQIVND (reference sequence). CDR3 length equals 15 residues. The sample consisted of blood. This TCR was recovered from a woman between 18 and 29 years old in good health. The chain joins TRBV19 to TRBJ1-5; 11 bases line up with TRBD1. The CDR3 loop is CASSTRDRGNQPQHF. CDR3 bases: TGTGCCAGTAGTACCCGGGACAGGGGGAATCAGCCCCAGCATTTT.